This T cell receptor (beta chain) was retrieved from a study of Graves' ophthalmopathy and Graves' hyperthyroidism. The V end was cut by 3 bases, the J end by 4 bases, with 12 bases between. The germline V gene encodes CDR1 DFQATT and CDR2 SNEGSKA (reference sequence). The CDR3 contains 13 residues. Using RNA transcripts, the TCR beta CDR3 regions were amplified. The library came from an HTBI-primed first-round RT-PCR and a second-round multiplex PCR. A single record per CDR3 protein comes from TCRdb applying MiXCR to the multiplex PCR reads. The sample carries around 590,000 distinct CDR3 sequences, less than 45% recorded once.

The chain carries TRBV20-1 and TRBJ1-2, with D possibly TRBD1 on 5 matching bases. This TCR was recovered from an adult man with Graves' hyperthyroidism. The sequenced sample consisted of peripheral blood or thyroid tissue (not recorded which). In nucleotides, the CDR3 is TGCAGTGCTAGTGGGGGGGGAACCTATGGCTACACCTTC. Amino acids: CSASGGGTYGYTF.